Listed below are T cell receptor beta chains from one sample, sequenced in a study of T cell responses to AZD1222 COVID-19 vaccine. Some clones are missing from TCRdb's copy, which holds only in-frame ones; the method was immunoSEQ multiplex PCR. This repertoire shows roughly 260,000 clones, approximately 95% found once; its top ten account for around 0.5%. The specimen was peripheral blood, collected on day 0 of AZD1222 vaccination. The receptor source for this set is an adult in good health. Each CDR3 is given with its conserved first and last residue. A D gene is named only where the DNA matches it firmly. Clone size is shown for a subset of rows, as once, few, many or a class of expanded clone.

CDR3 DNA: TGTGCCAGCAGCCCACCGAACAGGGGGTTAGAGGATGGCTACACCTTC
CDR3 protein: CASSPPNRGLEDGYTF
clone size: NA
V gene: TRBV28
D gene: TRBD1
J gene: TRBJ1-2

CDR3 DNA: TGTGCCAGCACCAAGGGACAGGGGAGTGGCACCGGGGAGCTGTTTTTT
CDR3 protein: CASTKGQGSGTGELFF
clone size: NA
V gene: TRBV3-1/TRBV3-2
D gene: TRBD1
J gene: TRBJ2-2

CDR3 DNA: TGTGCCAGCAGCCAGGTGGCAGGTCCCAGCAATGAGCAGTTCTTC
CDR3 protein: CASSQVAGPSNEQFF
clone size: once
V gene: TRBV7-9
D gene: NA
J gene: TRBJ2-1

CDR3 DNA: TGTGCCAGCAGCCCTATAGAAGGAAGCACTGAAGCTTTCTTT
CDR3 protein: CASSPIEGSTEAFF
clone size: NA
V gene: TRBV7-9
D gene: NA
J gene: TRBJ1-1

CDR3 DNA: TGTGCCAGCAGCTTTGGCGGCACCGGGGAGCTGTTTTTT
CDR3 protein: CASSFGGTGELFF
clone size: once
V gene: TRBV11-2
D gene: NA
J gene: TRBJ2-2

CDR3 DNA: TGTGCCAGCAGCTCTCCCGGACAGGGGCGGGTCTTCAACTATGGCTACACCTTC
CDR3 protein: CASSSPGQGRVFNYGYTF
clone size: NA
V gene: TRBV11-2
D gene: TRBD1
J gene: TRBJ1-2

CDR3 DNA: TGTGCCATCAGTGGGGACTCGAACACCGGGGAGCTGTTTTTT
CDR3 protein: CAISGDSNTGELFF
clone size: NA
V gene: TRBV10-3
D gene: NA
J gene: TRBJ2-2

CDR3 DNA: TGTGCCAGCAGCCACAACGCGGGGGACGAGCAGTACTTC
CDR3 protein: CASSHNAGDEQYF
clone size: NA
V gene: TRBV11-3
D gene: TRBD2
J gene: TRBJ2-7

CDR3 DNA: TGTGCCAGCAGCTTAGACCAGGCCCTTCATCTCAATGGGTTTACGTCTTATAATTCACCCCTCCACTTT
CDR3 protein: CASSLDQALHLNGFTSYNSPLHF
clone size: NA
V gene: TRBV13
D gene: NA
J gene: TRBJ1-6

CDR3 DNA: TGTGCCAGCAGTTTCGAGTTGATCTATGGCTACACCTTC
CDR3 protein: CASSFELIYGYTF
clone size: NA
V gene: TRBV28
D gene: NA
J gene: TRBJ1-2

CDR3 DNA: TGTGCCAGCAGCCCCCGACAGGGTATGAACACTGAAGCTTTCTTT
CDR3 protein: CASSPRQGMNTEAFF
clone size: NA
V gene: TRBV9
D gene: TRBD1
J gene: TRBJ1-1

CDR3 DNA: TGTGCCAGCAGTAAGTTACAGGGGAATTCTCAGCCCCAGCATTTT
CDR3 protein: CASSKLQGNSQPQHF
clone size: NA
V gene: TRBV28
D gene: TRBD1
J gene: TRBJ1-5

CDR3 DNA: TGTGCCAGCAGCCAAGGAAACACCGGGGAGCTGTTTTTT
CDR3 protein: CASSQGNTGELFF
clone size: NA
V gene: TRBV3-1/TRBV3-2
D gene: NA
J gene: TRBJ2-2

CDR3 DNA: TGTGCCAGCAGTCCTCGTTGGGGGGGGAACTATGGCTACACCTTC
CDR3 protein: CASSPRWGGNYGYTF
clone size: NA
V gene: TRBV6-5
D gene: NA
J gene: TRBJ1-2

CDR3 DNA: TGTGCCAGCAGTCCAGACAGGGCCCTAGTGGATGAAACCTTC
CDR3 protein: CASSPDRALVDETF
clone size: NA
V gene: TRBV28
D gene: TRBD1
J gene: TRBJ1-2

CDR3 DNA: TGTGCCAGCAGTACTACGCTTTCGGGAGGCGAGCAGTACTTC
CDR3 protein: CASSTTLSGGEQYF
clone size: NA
V gene: TRBV2
D gene: TRBD2
J gene: TRBJ2-7

CDR3 DNA: TGTGCCAGCAGTGAAGCGCGAGTTGAAGCTTTCTTT
CDR3 protein: CASSEARVEAFF
clone size: NA
V gene: TRBV6-1
D gene: NA
J gene: TRBJ1-1

CDR3 DNA: TGTGCCAGCAGCACGACAGGTCAGAACTATGGCTACACCTTC
CDR3 protein: CASSTTGQNYGYTF
clone size: NA
V gene: TRBV28
D gene: NA
J gene: TRBJ1-2

CDR3 DNA: TGTGCCAGCAGCTTCGACAGGGCATCTGGAAACACCATATATTTT
CDR3 protein: CASSFDRASGNTIYF
clone size: NA
V gene: TRBV7-2
D gene: TRBD1
J gene: TRBJ1-3

CDR3 DNA: TGTGCCAGCAGTCCCCAATTACTTAGCAATCAGCCCCAGCATTTT
CDR3 protein: CASSPQLLSNQPQHF
clone size: NA
V gene: TRBV28
D gene: NA
J gene: TRBJ1-5

CDR3 DNA: TGTGCCAGCAGTGGGTGGGGGGAAAAACTGTTTTTT
CDR3 protein: CASSGWGEKLFF
clone size: NA
V gene: TRBV2
D gene: NA
J gene: TRBJ1-4

CDR3 DNA: TGTGCCAGCAGCCAGGGACTAAGCAACACCGGGGAGCTGTTTTTT
CDR3 protein: CASSQGLSNTGELFF
clone size: NA
V gene: TRBV7-3
D gene: TRBD2
J gene: TRBJ2-2

CDR3 DNA: TGTGCCTGGAGGTTCCGGGACAGGGGATTATCCGGGGAGCTGTTTTTT
CDR3 protein: CAWRFRDRGLSGELFF
clone size: NA
V gene: TRBV30
D gene: TRBD1
J gene: TRBJ2-2

CDR3 DNA: TGTGCCAGCACTGAACTAGCGGGGGGACGCCGTCCCTACAATGAGCAGTTCTTC
CDR3 protein: CASTELAGGRRPYNEQFF
clone size: NA
V gene: TRBV6-1
D gene: TRBD2
J gene: TRBJ2-1

CDR3 DNA: TGCGCCAGCAGCTTAACAGGAATTCGGGAAAAACTGTTTTTT
CDR3 protein: CASSLTGIREKLFF
clone size: once
V gene: TRBV5-1
D gene: NA
J gene: TRBJ1-4

CDR3 DNA: TGTGCCAGTAGGAGGACAGTGAACACTGAAGCTTTCTTT
CDR3 protein: CASRRTVNTEAFF
clone size: NA
V gene: TRBV19
D gene: NA
J gene: TRBJ1-1

CDR3 DNA: TGTGCCAGCAGCTTAAAGGGTCCTTACAATGAGCAGTTCTTC
CDR3 protein: CASSLKGPYNEQFF
clone size: NA
V gene: TRBV7-9
D gene: NA
J gene: TRBJ2-1

CDR3 DNA: TGTGCCAGCAGTTTATCGAGAGGGTCGGGCAGCGGGGAGCTGTTTTTT
CDR3 protein: CASSLSRGSGSGELFF
clone size: NA
V gene: TRBV28
D gene: NA
J gene: TRBJ2-2

CDR3 DNA: TGTGCCAGTAGTGCAATACAAGGGAGGTTCACTGAAGCTTTCTTT
CDR3 protein: CASSAIQGRFTEAFF
clone size: NA
V gene: TRBV19
D gene: NA
J gene: TRBJ1-1

CDR3 DNA: TGTGCCAGCAGTTACTCCCTTAAGGGCAATGAGCAGTTCTTC
CDR3 protein: CASSYSLKGNEQFF
clone size: NA
V gene: TRBV6-5
D gene: NA
J gene: TRBJ2-1

CDR3 DNA: TGTGCCAGCAGTATCGGACAGGGGGGCACCGGGGAGCTGTTTTTT
CDR3 protein: CASSIGQGGTGELFF
clone size: NA
V gene: TRBV6-2/TRBV6-3
D gene: TRBD1
J gene: TRBJ2-2

CDR3 DNA: TGTGCCTGGAGGGCTCACTCTGGAAACACCATATATTTT
CDR3 protein: CAWRAHSGNTIYF
clone size: NA
V gene: TRBV30
D gene: NA
J gene: TRBJ1-3

CDR3 DNA: TGCGCCAGCAGCTTGGTTCCCAGCGGGGTATGGGATGAGCAGTTCTTC
CDR3 protein: CASSLVPSGVWDEQFF
clone size: NA
V gene: TRBV5-1
D gene: TRBD2
J gene: TRBJ2-1

CDR3 DNA: TGCGCCAGCGGGCCCCTGACTAGCACAGATACGCAGTATTTT
CDR3 protein: CASGPLTSTDTQYF
clone size: NA
V gene: TRBV5-1
D gene: NA
J gene: TRBJ2-3

CDR3 DNA: TGTGCCAGCAAGAGCCGATCAGGGGGAATCGATCAGCCCCAGCATTTT
CDR3 protein: CASKSRSGGIDQPQHF
clone size: NA
V gene: TRBV27
D gene: TRBD1
J gene: TRBJ1-5

CDR3 DNA: TGTGCCAGCACTTGGACAGGGATCCAAGAGACCCAGTACTTC
CDR3 protein: CASTWTGIQETQYF
clone size: once
V gene: TRBV6-4
D gene: TRBD1
J gene: TRBJ2-5

CDR3 DNA: TGTGCCTCCAAGGGCGGAGCTAGCACAGATACGCAGTATTTT
CDR3 protein: CASKGGASTDTQYF
clone size: NA
V gene: TRBV2
D gene: NA
J gene: TRBJ2-3

CDR3 DNA: TGTGCCATACTTCCTCCGCGGCTCCCCAACAGCTTGCAGTTTTCTGGAAACACCATATATTTT
CDR3 protein: CAILPPRLPNSLQFSGNTIYF
clone size: NA
V gene: TRBV10-3
D gene: NA
J gene: TRBJ1-3

CDR3 DNA: TGTGCCAGCTCCTCCCAGGGCGGAAAACTGTTTTTT
CDR3 protein: CASSSQGGKLFF
clone size: NA
V gene: TRBV7-9
D gene: NA
J gene: TRBJ1-4

CDR3 DNA: TGTGCCAGCTCGCAGACAGGGACTGAAGCTTTCTTT
CDR3 protein: CASSQTGTEAFF
clone size: NA
V gene: TRBV18
D gene: TRBD1
J gene: TRBJ1-1

CDR3 DNA: TGTGCCAGCAGCTTGCTGTATGGCTACACCTTC
CDR3 protein: CASSLLYGYTF
clone size: NA
V gene: TRBV7-9
D gene: NA
J gene: TRBJ1-2

CDR3 DNA: TGCGCCAGCAGCCAAGAGAGGACAGGGGGTCTGCAGCCCCAGCATTTT
CDR3 protein: CASSQERTGGLQPQHF
clone size: NA
V gene: TRBV4-3
D gene: TRBD1
J gene: TRBJ1-5

CDR3 DNA: TGTGCCAGCAGGGATCAGGAAAATTCACCCCTCCACTTT
CDR3 protein: CASRDQENSPLHF
clone size: NA
V gene: TRBV2
D gene: NA
J gene: TRBJ1-6

CDR3 DNA: TGCAGCGTTTCTTCCGGACCACGGGGTGAAGCTTTCTTT
CDR3 protein: CSVSSGPRGEAFF
clone size: few
V gene: TRBV29-1
D gene: NA
J gene: TRBJ1-1

CDR3 DNA: TGCGCCAGCAGCCAAGCAACAGTTAACTATGGCTACACCTTC
CDR3 protein: CASSQATVNYGYTF
clone size: NA
V gene: TRBV4-1
D gene: NA
J gene: TRBJ1-2

CDR3 DNA: TGTGCCAGCAGCCGGACACCCCCCTATGGCTACACCTTC
CDR3 protein: CASSRTPPYGYTF
clone size: NA
V gene: TRBV5-6
D gene: NA
J gene: TRBJ1-2

CDR3 DNA: TGTGCCAGCAGTTACGACAGGTGGACCTTTGGCTATGGCTACACCTTC
CDR3 protein: CASSYDRWTFGYGYTF
clone size: once
V gene: TRBV6-2/TRBV6-3
D gene: NA
J gene: TRBJ1-2

CDR3 DNA: TGTGCCAGCAGTTTCGTGTATGGCTACACCTTC
CDR3 protein: CASSFVYGYTF
clone size: NA
V gene: TRBV28
D gene: NA
J gene: TRBJ1-2

CDR3 DNA: TGTGCCACCAGTGCAGGGGCTGGAAACACCATATATTTT
CDR3 protein: CATSAGAGNTIYF
clone size: NA
V gene: TRBV24-1
D gene: NA
J gene: TRBJ1-3

CDR3 DNA: TGTGCCAGCAGCCAAGGGGCTGCTGAGCAGTTCTTC
CDR3 protein: CASSQGAAEQFF
clone size: NA
V gene: TRBV3-1/TRBV3-2
D gene: NA
J gene: TRBJ2-1

CDR3 DNA: TGTGCCAGTAGTTTGAGGGCATCAAAAAACATTCAGTACTTC
CDR3 protein: CASSLRASKNIQYF
clone size: NA
V gene: TRBV19
D gene: NA
J gene: TRBJ2-4

CDR3 DNA: TGTGCCACCAGCAGACAACGGACGGGGAACACTGAAGCTTTCTTT
CDR3 protein: CATSRQRTGNTEAFF
clone size: NA
V gene: TRBV15
D gene: NA
J gene: TRBJ1-1

CDR3 DNA: TGTGCCAGCAGCTCAAAGCGGGGGGGCCGGGATACGCAGTATTTT
CDR3 protein: CASSSKRGGRDTQYF
clone size: once
V gene: TRBV28
D gene: TRBD2
J gene: TRBJ2-3

CDR3 DNA: TGTGCCAGCAGTTCGCGGACAGGGGAAAATTCACCCCTCCACTTT
CDR3 protein: CASSSRTGENSPLHF
clone size: NA
V gene: TRBV28
D gene: TRBD1
J gene: TRBJ1-6

CDR3 DNA: TGTGCCAGCTCTCCCACGGGTACAGATACGCAGTATTTT
CDR3 protein: CASSPTGTDTQYF
clone size: NA
V gene: TRBV18
D gene: NA
J gene: TRBJ2-3

CDR3 DNA: TGTGCCAGTAGAAGCTTGGCGGGAAATGAGCAGTTCTTC
CDR3 protein: CASRSLAGNEQFF
clone size: NA
V gene: TRBV19
D gene: NA
J gene: TRBJ2-1

CDR3 DNA: TGCACCAGCAGCCAACGCCCAGCGGGGGGTGGGGAGACCCAGTACTTC
CDR3 protein: CTSSQRPAGGGETQYF
clone size: NA
V gene: TRBV1
D gene: NA
J gene: TRBJ2-5

CDR3 DNA: TGTGCCAGCAGTTTACTGGGTGCGCCAACCGACTCTGGAAACACCATATATTTT
CDR3 protein: CASSLLGAPTDSGNTIYF
clone size: once
V gene: TRBV28
D gene: NA
J gene: TRBJ1-3

CDR3 DNA: TGTGCCAGCAGCTTAGCGGGACTAGCGGATCAAGAGACCCAGTACTTC
CDR3 protein: CASSLAGLADQETQYF
clone size: NA
V gene: TRBV11-3
D gene: TRBD2
J gene: TRBJ2-5